The table lists the clone carrying this TCR beta chain with many counts. Its specificity is not known. The CDR3 runs 13 residues. V was clipped by 3 bases and J by 10 bases, with 12 bases between them. The record originates from a study of CD8 T cells in ankylosing spondylitis. Findings of the study overall: Disease-associated clones were CD8+ and fairly uncommon in peripheral blood.

MiXCR, applied by TCRdb to the 5' RACE reads, yields one record per CDR3 protein. The sample includes under 200,000 distinct CDR3 sequences, roughly 10% of them seen just once. This chain links TRBV12-3 or TRBV12-4 with TRBJ1-4; TRBD1 might be the D (5 bases). The sequence was obtained from a male donor with ankylosing spondylitis or in good health (not recorded which). Material: blood, either unsorted or a sorted T cell fraction (not recorded which). Here the CDR3 DNA reads TGTGCCAGCAGTTTCCGGGGCCAGGGAAAACTGTTTTTT. Translated, it gives CASSFRGQGKLFF.